The 19 T cell receptor beta chains below were found in one sample sequenced in a study of hypomethylating agent response in myelodysplastic syndrome. Clones were read by immunoSEQ multiplex PCR, and TCRdb kept only the in-frame ones, dropping some. Of fewer than 7,500 clones listed, approximately 80% are singletons. Sequencing was performed on bone marrow, taken before or after starting hypomethylating agent treatment for myelodysplastic syndrome (not recorded which). The receptors were gathered from a human donor with myelodysplastic syndrome.

A remark on this clone: The junction and the germline gene differ at one end; a read error may be behind it. The V gene is TRBV9, the J gene TRBJ1-4; no clear D. This CDR3 has 14 amino acids. Germline V lookup: CDR1 SGDLS, CDR2 YYNGEE. The CDR3 DNA reads TGTGCCAGCAGCGTAGGTTCAGCTAATGGAAAACTGTTTTTT. This codes for CASSVGSANGKLFF.

J is TRBJ2-3 and V is TRBV6-1, with a possible D match to TRBD2 (6 bases). V lost 6 bases and J 0 bases, leaving 13 bases between the germline ends. The CDR3 loop spans 15 amino acids. CDR1 is MNHNS, CDR2 SASEGT, per germline. This chain's CDR3 is CASRYAGSSTDTQYF. Here the CDR3 DNA reads TGTGCCAGCAGATATGCGGGATCTAGCACAGATACGCAGTATTTT.

This chain connects TRBV4-2 to TRBJ1-3; a weak D match, TRBD1 (5 bases). Germline lookup yields CDR1 LGHNA and CDR2 YNFKEQ. Trimming shortened V by 4 bases and J by 0 bases, and 13 bases separated the two germline ends. The CDR3 spans 16 residues. CDR3 loop: CASSPAGLSSGNTIYF. The CDR3 DNA follows: TGTGCCAGCAGCCCGGCGGGACTGAGCTCTGGAAACACCATATATTTT.

The chain has TRBV11-3 and TRBJ1-1; D is undetermined. The CDR3 covers 15 residues. The germline V and J ends were trimmed by 1 base and 0 bases, with 9 bases remaining between them. The germline V gene encodes CDR1 SGHNT and CDR2 YENEEA. CDR3 in amino acids: CASSLGATLNTEAFF. Here the CDR3 DNA reads TGTGCCAGCAGCTTAGGGGCCACCCTGAACACTGAAGCTTTCTTT.

A single count supports this clone. This rearrangement joins TRBV6-1 to TRBJ2-1; TRBD2 might be the D (5 bases). The CDR3 loop spans 18 amino acids. Germline CDR1 reads MNHNS; CDR2 reads SASEGT. Deletions cut 2 bases from V and 0 bases from J, with 17 bases between. As DNA, the CDR3 is TGTGCCAGCAGTGAAAAGGGCGTAGCGCTTAGCTCCTACAATGAGCAGTTCTTC. Its translation is CASSEKGVALSSYNEQFF.

The rearrangement links TRBV4-1 to TRBJ1-4, with unresolved D. Germline V gene lookup returns CDR1 MGHRA and CDR2 YSYEKL. The CDR3 runs 14 residues. V gave up 1 base and J gave up 3 bases, with 6 bases separating them. As DNA, the CDR3 is TGCGCCAGCAGCCAAGGCTCCGCTAATGAAAAACTGTTTTTT. It specifies CASSQGSANEKLFF.

The chain recombines TRBV9 with TRBJ2-7; 7 bases are a match to TRBD1. Germline lookup yields CDR1 SGDLS and CDR2 YYNGEE. The CDR3 sequence is 15 residues long. J gave up 0 bases and V 0 bases, and 3 bases lay outside the gene matches. For the CDR3, the DNA is TGTGCCAGCAGCGTAGATACAGGGGCCTCCTACGAGCAGTACTTC. It translates to CASSVDTGASYEQYF.

The chain recombines TRBV11-2 with TRBJ1-2; a weak D match, TRBD1 (5 bases). Germline CDR1 and CDR2: SGHAT and FQNNGV. V was cut by 1 base and J by 6 bases, with 9 bases left in between. The CDR3 is 13 residues long. CDR3 nucleotide sequence: TGTGCCAGCAGCTTAGGGGGGACGGATGGCTACACCTTC. Translating it yields CASSLGGTDGYTF.

This chain uses TRBV29-1 with TRBJ1-2; D possibly corresponds to TRBD1 (5 bases). Germline CDR1 is SQVTM and CDR2 is ANQGSEA. V gave up 6 bases and J gave up 3 bases, with 11 bases separating them. This CDR3 has 12 residues. CDR3 residues: CSVAWTHYGYTF. The CDR3 DNA reads as TGCAGCGTCGCCTGGACACACTATGGCTACACCTTC.

This chain links TRBV6-6 with TRBJ1-5, with 8 positions matching TRBD1. CDR3 length: 16 residues. V shed 0 bases and J 4 bases; nucleotides not matched to a gene: 5. CDR1 is MNHNY and CDR2 is SVGAGI in the germline V gene (reference sequence). The CDR3: CASSYSKTGGNQPQHF. As DNA, the CDR3 is TGTGCCAGCAGTTACTCAAAAACAGGGGGTAATCAGCCCCAGCATTTT.

This chain links TRBV15 with TRBJ1-2; no firm D call. The CDR3 covers 12 residues. V was cut by 8 bases and J by 1 base, with 8 bases left in between. Germline V gene lookup returns CDR1 LNHNV and CDR2 YYDKDF (reference sequence). The CDR3: CATSRDNYGYTF. The CDR3 nucleotides read TGTGCCACCTCCCGAGATAACTATGGCTACACCTTC.

The V call is TRBV11-1, the J call TRBJ2-3; no clear D gene. V lost 6 bases and J 8 bases, leaving 12 bases between the germline ends. Germline values: CDR1 SGHAT, CDR2 FQDESV (reference sequence). This CDR3 has 12 amino acids. In DNA form, the CDR3 reads TGTGCCAGCAGTCCCGGCGTTGGTACGCAGTATTTT. It codes for CASSPGVGTQYF.

The J gene is TRBJ1-2, the V gene TRBV10-2; TRBD1 matches at 8 bases. Germline trimming cut 8 bases from V and 8 bases from J; bases unmatched to any gene: 16. The germline V gene encodes CDR1 WSHSY and CDR2 SAAADI. The CDR3 contains 15 residues. The CDR3 spells CASGVSGTGGKGYTF. DNA of the CDR3: TGCGCCAGCGGGGTATCTGGGACAGGCGGAAAAGGCTACACCTTC.

The chain employs TRBV27 and TRBJ2-2; possibly TRBD1 or TRBD2 for D (6 bases each). The CDR3 is made up of 16 amino acids. The V gene lost 2 bases and the J gene lost 5 bases, with 15 bases spanning the gap. The germline gives CDR1 MNHEY, CDR2 SMNVEV (reference sequence). The CDR3 DNA is TGTGCCAGCAGTTTAACCCCAGGGGCGGGGACCGGGGAGCTGTTTTTT. Its protein product is CASSLTPGAGTGELFF.

This clone was detected a few times. The V gene is TRBV14, the J gene TRBJ1-2; D remains ambiguous. Deletions cut 0 bases from V and 10 bases from J, with 12 bases between. The CDR3 is 13 residues long. From germline, CDR1 is SGHDN and CDR2 FVKESK. The CDR3 loop reads CASSQELFGVYTF. CDR3 nucleotides: TGTGCCAGCAGCCAAGAGTTGTTCGGGGTCTACACCTTC.

The chain joins TRBV28 to TRBJ1-1; D is undetermined. This CDR3 region has 15 residues. The germline V gene encodes CDR1 MDHEN and CDR2 SYDVKM. Trimming stripped 2 bases from V and 8 bases from J, with 18 bases between. This CDR3 is CASSLQTLQTVEAFF. CDR3 nucleotides: TGTGCCAGCAGTTTACAAACTCTCCAAACAGTAGAAGCTTTCTTT.

The V call is TRBV6-6, the J call TRBJ2-5; 11 bases align to TRBD2. With V trimmed by 6 bases and J by 1 base, 1 base remained unmatched. Germline assignment: CDR1 MNHNY and CDR2 SVGAGI (reference sequence). The CDR3 is made up of 14 amino acids. The CDR3 nucleotides read TGTGCCAGCAGGACTAGCGGGGCCCAAGAGACCCAGTACTTC. This encodes CASRTSGAQETQYF.

The chain carries TRBV5-8 and TRBJ1-1; 8 nucleotides align to TRBD1. The length of the CDR3 is 15 residues. Germline values: CDR1 SGHTS, CDR2 YDEGEE. V was pared by 3 bases and J by 3 bases, with 7 bases of the junction left unmatched. CDR3: CASSSPSQGDTEAFF. Written as DNA, the CDR3 is TGTGCCAGCAGCTCCCCCTCACAGGGGGACACTGAAGCTTTCTTT. Full variable domain (missing parts from reference TRBV5-8 and TRBJ1-1): EAGVTQSPTHLIKTRGQQATLRCSPISGHTSVYWYQQALGLGLQFLLWYDEGEERNRGNFPPRFSGRQFPNYSSELNVNALELEDSALYLCASSSPSQGDTEAFFGQGTRLTVV.

This chain connects TRBV6-5 to TRBJ1-3; D gene unclear. Germline loops: CDR1 MNHEY, CDR2 SVGAGI. The CDR3 covers 11 residues. Trimming took 8 bases from V and 4 from J, leaving 6 bases between them. The CDR3 loop reads CASVRGNTIYF. The CDR3 DNA is TGTGCCAGCGTTCGGGGAAACACCATATATTTT.